Listed below are T cell receptor beta chains from one sample, sequenced in a study of Tregs in tolerant kidney transplant recipients. Clones were sequenced by immunoSEQ multiplex PCR, and TCRdb holds only the in-frame ones, with some missing. The top ten hold around 0.32% of the sample, which has under 95,000 clones, 91% seen once. Sequenced material: Tregs from blood, taken before the transplant. The source of these receptors is a human donor who received a combined kidney and bone marrow transplant. CDR3s include the opening cysteine and the closing phenylalanine or tryptophan. Each record gives: clone size, J gene, V gene, D gene, CDR3 DNA, CDR3 protein. A D gene is named only where the DNA matches it firmly. Clone size is shown for a subset of rows, as once, few, many or a class of expanded clone.

- TRBJ2-7 TRBV5-6 - TGTGCCAGCAGCTTGGTCCACACCTCCTACGAGCAGTACTTC CASSLVHTSYEQYF
- TRBJ1-1 TRBV10-3 TRBD1 TGTGCCATCAGTGCGGGACAGGGGTTGGGTGAAGCTTTCTTT CAISAGQGLGEAFF
- TRBJ2-1 TRBV29-1 - TGCAGCGTTCCCCTAGCAACGGACTCCTACAATGAGCAGTTCTTC CSVPLATDSYNEQFF
- TRBJ2-1 TRBV28 - TGTGCCAGCAGCAGTGGGGCCCCCTACAATGAGCAGTTCTTC CASSSGAPYNEQFF
- TRBJ2-7 TRBV15 - TGTGCCACCAGCAGAGAGCCGGGACTGATCTACGAGCAGTACTTC CATSREPGLIYEQYF
- TRBJ1-5 TRBV10-1 - TGCGCCAGCAGCTCACACGGGAATCAGCCCCAGCATTTT CASSSHGNQPQHF
once TRBJ1-5 TRBV30 - TGTGCCTGGAGTGTACGGGATAATCAGCCCCAGCATTTT CAWSVRDNQPQHF
- TRBJ2-7 TRBV28 - TGTGCCAGCAGTTTCTCTTTTGCAGGAAGAATACGGTTC CASSFSFAGRIRF
- TRBJ1-4 TRBV5-1 - TGCGCCAGCAGCGGAGGGGACACCCGAGGCAAAAAACTGTTTTTT CASSGGDTRGKKLFF
- TRBJ1-2 TRBV28 - TGTGCCAGCAGGTCCGGGGTTCCAGGGGAACGCGGCTACACCTTC CASRSGVPGERGYTF
- TRBJ2-5 TRBV7-2 TRBD1 TGTGCCAGCAGCTTTGAGGGGGCGGGGACCCAGTACTTC CASSFEGAGTQYF
- TRBJ2-3 TRBV30 - TGTGCCTGGCAGGAACTACATCTCACAGATACGCAGTATTTT CAWQELHLTDTQYF
- TRBJ2-7 TRBV28 - TGTGCCAGCAGTTTAGAAGTCTACGAGCAGTACTTC CASSLEVYEQYF
- TRBJ2-1 TRBV19 TRBD2 TGTGCCAGTAGTATATCGCTAGCGGGAGCTGTCGCCTCCTACAATGAGCAGTTCTTC CASSISLAGAVASYNEQFF
- TRBJ1-5 TRBV30 - TGTGCCTGGAGTGGGGGAGATAGCAATCAGCCCCAGCATTTT CAWSGGDSNQPQHF
- TRBJ2-7 TRBV5-6 - TGTGCCAGCAGCTTGGTCGGGGCTTTGGACTACGAGCAGTACTTC CASSLVGALDYEQYF
- TRBJ1-1 TRBV18 TRBD1 TGTGCCAGCTCACTCTTAGGCCCGGGACAGACTATACTATTAGACACTGAAGCTTTCTTT CASSLLGPGQTILLDTEAFF
- TRBJ2-5 TRBV30 - TGTGCCTGGAGTTACCGGCCCCAAGAGACCCAGTACTTC CAWSYRPQETQYF
- TRBJ2-2 TRBV25-1 - TGTGCCGGTCGGACATCGAACACCGGGGAGCTGTTTTTT CAGRTSNTGELFF
- TRBJ2-1 TRBV7-9 TRBD2 TGTGCCAGCAGCTTCCCGATGGGACTAGCGGGAGGGAATGAGCAGTTCTTC CASSFPMGLAGGNEQFF
- TRBJ1-4 TRBV15 - TGTGCCACCAGTAAGGTTGAAAAACTGTTTTTT CATSKVEKLFF
- TRBJ2-1 TRBV2 TRBD2 TGTGCCAGCAGTGGTGAGGGAGGGCCCTACAATGAGCAGTTCTTC CASSGEGGPYNEQFF
- TRBJ2-7 TRBV28 - TGTGCCAGCAGCCCTGGGGGCGTCAGGACCTACGAGCAGTACTTC CASSPGGVRTYEQYF
- TRBJ1-1 TRBV5-5 - TGTGCCAGCAGCTTGGTAGTAGGACTGAACACTGAAGCTTTCTTT CASSLVVGLNTEAFF
- TRBJ2-5 TRBV29-1 - TGCAGCGTTGGGGGCGGACTGTACCAAGAGACCCAGTACTTC CSVGGGLYQETQYF
- TRBJ2-4 TRBV25-1 - TGTGCCAGCAGTGACCCCCAGGGCCCATTTGGGGACAAAAACATTCAGTACTTC CASSDPQGPFGDKNIQYF
- TRBJ1-1 TRBV7-6 TRBD1 TGTGCCAGCAGCTTAGAGCCCCCACGACAGGGTTCAGGGGTGAACACTGAAGCTTTCTTT CASSLEPPRQGSGVNTEAFF
- TRBJ2-7 TRBV27 TRBD1 TGTGCCAGCAGTTTGGACAGGGTTGTCCCCTACGAGCAGTACTTC CASSLDRVVPYEQYF
- TRBJ2-5 TRBV19 TRBD2 TGTGCCAGCTCAGGACTAGCGGGAGCCCAAGAGACCCAGTACTTC CASSGLAGAQETQYF
- TRBJ2-1 TRBV5-1 - TGCGCCAGCATTGGGACATTGGGCAATGAGCAGTTCTTC CASIGTLGNEQFF
- TRBJ2-7 TRBV10-3 TRBD2 TGTGCCATCAGTGAGTCGATAGCGGGAGGTTCCTACGAGCAGTACTTC CAISESIAGGSYEQYF
- TRBJ2-3 TRBV7-2 TRBD2 TGTGCCAGCAGCTTAATGACCCGCGGGAGACTCACAGATACGCAGTATTTT CASSLMTRGRLTDTQYF
- TRBJ1-5 TRBV5-8 - TGTGCCAGCAGCACTCGGGGGGCCTGGCCCCAGCATTTT CASSTRGAWPQHF
- TRBJ1-3 TRBV27 TRBD1 TGTGCCAGCAGCGCCGGGACAGGGCGTTTAGGGGCTGGAAACACCATATATTTT CASSAGTGRLGAGNTIYF
- TRBJ2-1 TRBV6-6 - TGTGCCAGCAGTTTATCTAGCGCTCAAAATGAGCAGTTCTTC CASSLSSAQNEQFF
- TRBJ2-1 TRBV7-3 TRBD1 TGTGCCAGCAGCGCGACAGGGAGCTCCTACAATGAGCAGTTCTTC CASSATGSSYNEQFF
- TRBJ2-3 TRBV9 TRBD2 TGTGCCAGCAGCTCCCGTGGTAGCGGGAGGAGCACAGATACGCAGTATTTT CASSSRGSGRSTDTQYF
- TRBJ2-3 TRBV28 TRBD2 TGTGCCAGCAGTTGGACTAGCGGGAGGGCAGATACGCAGTATTTT CASSWTSGRADTQYF
- TRBJ2-3 TRBV5-1 TRBD2 TGCGCCAGCAGCCTTGCGACTAGCGGGCCAGATACGCAGTATTTT CASSLATSGPDTQYF
- TRBJ1-2 TRBV2 - TGTGCCAGCAGTGAACACCTTAACTATGGCTACACCTTC CASSEHLNYGYTF